The rows below give T cell receptor beta chains drawn from one sample of a study of T cell repertoires in cytomegalovirus infection. TCRdb passed the reads through MiXCR, listing each CDR3 protein once. The data contain hundreds of thousands of distinct CDR3 sequences, approximately 33% of them singletons. Their cognate antigens are unknown. Here the sequenced sample was cultured CD8+ T cells from PBMCs, taken from culture after CMV antigen stimulation. Source of these receptors: a human donor in good health (CMV status not recorded). Some clones in this sample may be carry-over from other donors' samples. Both conserved end residues are part of each CDR3. Fields, in order: J gene, CDR3 length, V gene, clone size, D gene, CDR3 protein, CDR3 DNA. The D gene is left open where the match is weak. Not all rows give a size; the values are once, few, many and, for expanded clones, a class.

j_gene: TRBJ1-4; len: 15; v_gene: TRBV5-8; abundance: few; d_gene: TRBD1; CDR3aa: CASSSRTGGDEKLFF; CDR3nt: TGTGCCAGCAGCTCCAGGACAGGGGGCGATGAAAAACTGTTTTTT
j_gene: TRBJ2-7; len: 14; v_gene: TRBV7-9; abundance: few; d_gene: TRBD1; CDR3aa: CASSSSKGAGEQYF; CDR3nt: TGTGCCAGCAGCTCCTCGAAGGGGGCAGGAGAGCAGTACTTC
j_gene: TRBJ2-3; len: 16; v_gene: TRBV9; abundance: NA; d_gene: NA; CDR3aa: CASSVERLGFIDTQYF; CDR3nt: TGTGCCAGCAGCGTAGAAAGGTTAGGGTTTATAGATACGCAGTATTTT
j_gene: TRBJ1-5; len: 12; v_gene: TRBV12-3/TRBV12-4; abundance: NA; d_gene: NA; CDR3aa: CASKRKNQPQHF; CDR3nt: TGTGCCAGCAAAAGGAAAAATCAGCCCCAGCATTTT
j_gene: TRBJ1-1; len: 15; v_gene: TRBV7-3; abundance: NA; d_gene: NA; CDR3aa: CASSPPQGRNTEAFF; CDR3nt: TGTGCCAGCAGCCCCCCGCAAGGCCGGAACACTGAAGCTTTCTTT
j_gene: TRBJ1-3; len: 13; v_gene: TRBV3-1; abundance: once; d_gene: NA; CDR3aa: CASSQEESDTIYF; CDR3nt: TGTGCCAGCAGCCAAGAGGAAAGTGACACCATATATTTT
j_gene: TRBJ1-1; len: 13; v_gene: TRBV28; abundance: NA; d_gene: NA; CDR3aa: CVSSLLMNTEAFF; CDR3nt: TGTGTCAGCAGTTTATTAATGAACACTGAAGCTTTCTTT
j_gene: TRBJ1-1; len: 16; v_gene: TRBV29-1; abundance: few; d_gene: TRBD1; CDR3aa: CSVELPRHRGGTEAFF; CDR3nt: TGCAGCGTTGAACTCCCCCGCCACAGGGGTGGAACTGAAGCTTTCTTT
j_gene: TRBJ1-4; len: 15; v_gene: TRBV28; abundance: few; d_gene: NA; CDR3aa: CASSEGHRVDEKLFF; CDR3nt: TGTGCCAGCAGTGAGGGACACCGAGTTGATGAAAAACTGTTTTTT
j_gene: TRBJ1-1; len: 14; v_gene: TRBV20-1; abundance: many; d_gene: NA; CDR3aa: CSARDPSLNTEAFF; CDR3nt: TGCAGTGCTAGAGATCCATCACTGAACACTGAAGCTTTCTTT
j_gene: TRBJ1-1; len: 18; v_gene: TRBV7-9; abundance: NA; d_gene: TRBD1; CDR3aa: CASSLERGTEGFNAEAFF; CDR3nt: TGTGCCAGCAGCTTAGAGAGGGGGACAGAAGGATTTAATGCTGAAGCTTTCTTT
j_gene: TRBJ2-4; len: 12; v_gene: TRBV28; abundance: NA; d_gene: NA; CDR3aa: CASSSAGRRLWF; CDR3nt: TGTGCCAGCAGTTCTGCAGGGCGAAGGTTGTGGTTC
j_gene: TRBJ2-7; len: 14; v_gene: TRBV19; abundance: NA; d_gene: NA; CDR3aa: CASSIGAVSYEQYF; CDR3nt: TGTGCCAGTAGTATTGGGGCGGTGAGCTACGAGCAGTACTTC
j_gene: TRBJ1-2; len: 14; v_gene: TRBV19; abundance: NA; d_gene: TRBD1; CDR3aa: CASSIVARGPRYTF; CDR3nt: TGTGCCAGTAGTATTGTTGCCAGGGGGCCTCGCTACACCTTC
j_gene: TRBJ1-4; len: 14; v_gene: TRBV6-1; abundance: few; d_gene: NA; CDR3aa: CASSPGRHNEKLFF; CDR3nt: TGTGCCAGCAGTCCAGGGAGGCATAATGAAAAACTGTTTTTT
j_gene: TRBJ1-6; len: 13; v_gene: TRBV6-1; abundance: few; d_gene: TRBD1; CDR3aa: CASSKTGGLLIHF; CDR3nt: TGTGCCAGCAGTAAGACAGGGGGACTCTTAATCCACTTT
j_gene: TRBJ2-2; len: 13; v_gene: TRBV12-3/TRBV12-4; abundance: NA; d_gene: NA; CDR3aa: CASYLGGTGELFF; CDR3nt: TGTGCCAGCTATCTGGGTGGGACCGGGGAGCTGTTTTTT
j_gene: TRBJ2-1; len: 16; v_gene: TRBV2; abundance: NA; d_gene: NA; CDR3aa: CASSLKGDLRYNEQFF; CDR3nt: TGTGCCAGCAGCCTTAAAGGGGACCTCAGGTACAATGAGCAGTTCTTC
j_gene: TRBJ1-1; len: 15; v_gene: TRBV6-2/TRBV6-3; abundance: NA; d_gene: TRBD1; CDR3aa: CASSLATGGYTEAFF; CDR3nt: TGTGCCAGCAGTTTGGCGACAGGGGGCTACACTGAAGCTTTCTTT
j_gene: TRBJ1-2; len: 13; v_gene: TRBV20-1; abundance: few; d_gene: TRBD1; CDR3aa: CSAGQGMDYGYTF; CDR3nt: TGCAGTGCCGGACAGGGAATGGACTATGGCTACACCTTC
j_gene: TRBJ2-1; len: 13; v_gene: TRBV20-1; abundance: NA; d_gene: NA; CDR3aa: CSARGLGRNEQFF; CDR3nt: TGCAGTGCTAGAGGCCTGGGGCGGAATGAGCAGTTCTTC
j_gene: TRBJ2-7; len: 14; v_gene: TRBV20-1; abundance: few; d_gene: NA; CDR3aa: CSASPSKASYEQYF; CDR3nt: TGCAGTGCTAGTCCCAGCAAAGCCTCCTACGAGCAGTACTTC
j_gene: TRBJ2-1; len: 16; v_gene: TRBV5-4; abundance: few; d_gene: TRBD2; CDR3aa: CASSPLLAGEYNEQFF; CDR3nt: TGTGCCAGCAGCCCCTTACTAGCGGGGGAATACAATGAGCAGTTCTTC
j_gene: TRBJ1-1; len: 11; v_gene: TRBV2; abundance: few; d_gene: NA; CDR3aa: CASTIVIGAFF; CDR3nt: TGTGCCAGCACTATAGTGATTGGGGCTTTCTTT
j_gene: TRBJ2-7; len: 16; v_gene: TRBV4-1; abundance: few; d_gene: NA; CDR3aa: CASSQEASTDAYEQYF; CDR3nt: TGCGCCAGCAGCCAAGAAGCGTCGACCGATGCCTACGAGCAGTACTTC
j_gene: TRBJ1-5; len: 14; v_gene: TRBV12-3/TRBV12-4; abundance: NA; d_gene: TRBD1; CDR3aa: CASSPRTGNQPRHF; CDR3nt: TGTGCCAGCAGTCCCCGGACAGGGAATCAGCCCCGGCATTTT
j_gene: TRBJ2-2; len: 13; v_gene: TRBV3-1; abundance: NA; d_gene: TRBD1; CDR3aa: CANSQGGWGELFF; CDR3nt: TGTGCCAACAGCCAAGGGGGCTGGGGGGAGCTGTTTTTT
j_gene: TRBJ2-1; len: 13; v_gene: TRBV7-6; abundance: NA; d_gene: NA; CDR3aa: CASSLPLLAEQFF; CDR3nt: TGTGCCAGCAGCTTACCCCTTTTAGCTGAGCAGTTCTTC
j_gene: TRBJ2-3; len: 18; v_gene: TRBV5-5; abundance: NA; d_gene: TRBD2; CDR3aa: CASSLKGSSGAPTDTQYF; CDR3nt: TGTGCCAGCAGCTTGAAGGGGTCTAGCGGGGCACCCACAGATACGCAGTATTTT
j_gene: TRBJ2-1; len: 15; v_gene: TRBV24-1; abundance: NA; d_gene: TRBD2; CDR3aa: CATSGVAGGRDEQFF; CDR3nt: TGTGCCACCAGTGGGGTAGCGGGAGGTCGCGATGAGCAGTTCTTC
j_gene: TRBJ2-1; len: 14; v_gene: TRBV20-1; abundance: NA; d_gene: NA; CDR3aa: CSARAKGSYNEQFF; CDR3nt: TGCAGTGCTAGAGCTAAGGGCTCCTACAATGAGCAGTTCTTC
j_gene: TRBJ1-5; len: 15; v_gene: TRBV12-3/TRBV12-4; abundance: NA; d_gene: NA; CDR3aa: CASSLGRGSNQHQHF; CDR3nt: TGTGCCAGCAGTTTGGGGCGGGGGTCCAATCAGCACCAGCATTTT
j_gene: TRBJ2-5; len: 18; v_gene: TRBV27; abundance: many; d_gene: TRBD2; CDR3aa: CASNPSASGAIHIGTQYF; CDR3nt: TGTGCCAGCAACCCCTCGGCTAGCGGGGCGATACACATTGGGACCCAGTACTTC
j_gene: TRBJ2-5; len: 14; v_gene: TRBV12-3/TRBV12-4; abundance: few; d_gene: NA; CDR3aa: CASSGRDPVETQYF; CDR3nt: TGTGCCAGCAGTGGCCGGGACCCTGTGGAGACCCAGTACTTC
j_gene: TRBJ2-7; len: 13; v_gene: TRBV7-4; abundance: few; d_gene: NA; CDR3aa: CASTFIARNEQYF; CDR3nt: TGTGCCAGCACCTTCATCGCGCGGAACGAGCAGTACTTC
j_gene: TRBJ2-5; len: 15; v_gene: TRBV7-6; abundance: many; d_gene: NA; CDR3aa: CASSSPPGLEETQYF; CDR3nt: TGTGCCAGCAGCTCCCCTCCGGGATTAGAAGAGACCCAGTACTTC
j_gene: TRBJ1-5; len: 14; v_gene: TRBV5-4; abundance: NA; d_gene: NA; CDR3aa: CASSEGTNNQPQHF; CDR3nt: TGTGCCAGCAGCGAAGGGACAAATAATCAGCCCCAGCATTTT
j_gene: TRBJ2-6; len: 19; v_gene: TRBV19; abundance: NA; d_gene: TRBD2; CDR3aa: CASSSRDYIPSSGANVLTF; CDR3nt: TGTGCCAGTAGTAGCCGGGACTATATTCCCTCCTCTGGGGCCAACGTCCTGACTTTC
j_gene: TRBJ2-7; len: 14; v_gene: TRBV7-6; abundance: many; d_gene: TRBD2; CDR3aa: CASSRMSGGDEQYF; CDR3nt: TGTGCCAGCAGCCGCATGAGCGGGGGAGACGAGCAGTACTTC
j_gene: TRBJ2-1; len: 14; v_gene: TRBV20-1; abundance: NA; d_gene: TRBD2; CDR3aa: CSAVAGGPGNEQFF; CDR3nt: TGCAGTGCTGTGGCGGGGGGGCCGGGGAATGAGCAGTTCTTC
j_gene: TRBJ2-1; len: 13; v_gene: TRBV2; abundance: few; d_gene: TRBD1; CDR3aa: CANPGQGSNEQFF; CDR3nt: TGTGCCAACCCGGGACAGGGTAGTAATGAGCAGTTCTTC
j_gene: TRBJ1-2; len: 14; v_gene: TRBV10-3; abundance: NA; d_gene: NA; CDR3aa: CAISESLGGDGYTF; CDR3nt: TGTGCCATCAGTGAGTCATTGGGAGGCGATGGCTACACCTTC
j_gene: TRBJ1-1; len: 11; v_gene: TRBV7-9; abundance: NA; d_gene: NA; CDR3aa: CASSNREVAFF; CDR3nt: TGTGCCAGCAGCAACAGGGAGGTTGCTTTCTTT
j_gene: TRBJ2-5; len: 15; v_gene: TRBV6-6; abundance: NA; d_gene: TRBD1; CDR3aa: CASGGQGGLQETQYF; CDR3nt: TGTGCCAGCGGGGGACAGGGAGGACTACAAGAGACCCAGTACTTC
j_gene: TRBJ1-6; len: 15; v_gene: TRBV27; abundance: NA; d_gene: NA; CDR3aa: CASSLSSSGGSPLHF; CDR3nt: TGTGCCAGCAGTTTATCGTCCTCGGGAGGATCACCCCTCCACTTT
j_gene: TRBJ2-2; len: 16; v_gene: TRBV7-6; abundance: NA; d_gene: TRBD1; CDR3aa: CASSWSDRGNTGELFF; CDR3nt: TGTGCCAGCAGCTGGTCTGACAGGGGTAACACCGGGGAGCTGTTTTTT